This TCR beta chain derives from a study of memory CD8 T cells in hepatitis C reinfection. The method was immunoSEQ multiplex PCR; TCRdb's version includes in-frame clones alone and lacks a portion of them. The table shows approximately 46,000 clones, with 89% occurring only once. Time point: late/post reinfection, 12 to 24 weeks after detection. No in vitro expansion preceded TCR sequencing of the sorted cells. V lost 5 bases and J lost 6; bases outside the gene matches: 6. CDR1 MNHEY and CDR2 SMNVEV come from the germline V gene (reference sequence). The CDR3 spans 14 residues. The material sequenced was naive CD8+ T cells sorted from blood. The J gene is TRBJ2-3, the V gene TRBV27; TRBD1 aligns across 9 bases. This TCR came from a man aged 18-30 years with hepatitis C virus infection. CDR3 DNA: TGTGCCAGCAGTCCAACAGGGGGCTGGGATACGCAGTATTTT. Amino acid sequence: CASSPTGGWDTQYF.